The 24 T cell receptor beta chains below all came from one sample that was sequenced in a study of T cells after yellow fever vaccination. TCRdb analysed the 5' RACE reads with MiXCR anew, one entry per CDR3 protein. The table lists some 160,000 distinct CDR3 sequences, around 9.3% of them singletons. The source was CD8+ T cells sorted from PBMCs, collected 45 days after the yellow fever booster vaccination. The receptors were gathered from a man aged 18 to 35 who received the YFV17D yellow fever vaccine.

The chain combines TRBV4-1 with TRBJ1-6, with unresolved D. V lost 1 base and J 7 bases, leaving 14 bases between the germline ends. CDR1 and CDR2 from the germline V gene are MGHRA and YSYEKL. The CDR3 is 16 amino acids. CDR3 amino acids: CASSQGGVLPNSPLHF. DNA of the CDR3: TGCGCCAGCAGCCAAGGCGGGGTTCTCCCCAATTCACCCCTCCACTTT.

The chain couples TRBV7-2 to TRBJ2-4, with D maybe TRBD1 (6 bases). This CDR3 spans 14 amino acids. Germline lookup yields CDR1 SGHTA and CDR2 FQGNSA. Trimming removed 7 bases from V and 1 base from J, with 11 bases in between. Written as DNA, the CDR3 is TGTGCCAGCACTCTCGGACAGGCCAAAAACATTCAGTACTTC. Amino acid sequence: CASTLGQAKNIQYF.

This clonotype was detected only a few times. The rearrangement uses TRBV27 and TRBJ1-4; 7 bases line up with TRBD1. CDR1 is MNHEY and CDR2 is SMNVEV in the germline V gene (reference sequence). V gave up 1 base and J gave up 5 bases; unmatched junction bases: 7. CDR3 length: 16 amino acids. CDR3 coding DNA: TGTGCCAGCAGTTTATTCCCCGACAGGGTAAATGAAAAACTGTTTTTT. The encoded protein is CASSLFPDRVNEKLFF.

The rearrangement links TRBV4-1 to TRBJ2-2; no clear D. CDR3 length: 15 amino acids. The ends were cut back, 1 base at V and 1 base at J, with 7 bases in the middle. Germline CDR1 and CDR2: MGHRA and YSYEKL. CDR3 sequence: CASSQGAVNTGELFF. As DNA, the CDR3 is TGCGCCAGCAGCCAAGGGGCAGTGAACACCGGGGAGCTGTTTTTT.

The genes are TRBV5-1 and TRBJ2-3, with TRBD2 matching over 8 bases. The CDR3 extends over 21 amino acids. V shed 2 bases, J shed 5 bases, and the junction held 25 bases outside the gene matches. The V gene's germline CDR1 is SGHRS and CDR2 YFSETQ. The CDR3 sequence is CASSLILRWMDVAGLGDTQYF. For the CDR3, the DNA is TGCGCCAGCAGCTTAATTCTGCGGTGGATGGATGTAGCGGGGCTTGGAGATACGCAGTATTTT.

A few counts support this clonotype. CDR3 sequence (DNA): TGTGCCAGCAGTTCACCGGGACTGGCTAAAGAGACCCAGTACTTC. Translated: CASSSPGLAKETQYF. This chain connects TRBV6-6 to TRBJ2-5; the D gene is possibly TRBD2 (6 bases). Germline V gene lookup returns CDR1 MNHNY and CDR2 SVGAGI (reference sequence). The CDR3 is 15 amino acids. V dropped 4 bases and J dropped 3 bases, with 15 bases sitting between them.

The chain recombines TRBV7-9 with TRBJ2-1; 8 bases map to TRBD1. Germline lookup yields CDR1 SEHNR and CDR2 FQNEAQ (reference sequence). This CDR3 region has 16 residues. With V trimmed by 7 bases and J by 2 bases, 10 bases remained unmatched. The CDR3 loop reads CASKSSPGQAYNEQFF. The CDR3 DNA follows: TGTGCCAGCAAGTCTTCCCCGGGACAGGCCTACAATGAGCAGTTCTTC.

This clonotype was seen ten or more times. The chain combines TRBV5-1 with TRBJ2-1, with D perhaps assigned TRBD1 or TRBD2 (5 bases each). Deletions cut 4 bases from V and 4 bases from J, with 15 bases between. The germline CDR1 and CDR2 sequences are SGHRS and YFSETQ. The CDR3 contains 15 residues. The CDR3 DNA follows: TGCGCCAGCAGCCTTTTGCCGGGACCATACAATGAGCAGTTCTTC. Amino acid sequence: CASSLLPGPYNEQFF.

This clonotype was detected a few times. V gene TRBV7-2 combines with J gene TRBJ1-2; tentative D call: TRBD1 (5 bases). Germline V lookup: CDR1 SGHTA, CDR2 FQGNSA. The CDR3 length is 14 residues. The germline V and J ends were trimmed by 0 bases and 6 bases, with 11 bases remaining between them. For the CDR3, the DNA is TGTGCCAGCAGCTTAGCTAGGTGGGGGAATGGCTACACCTTC. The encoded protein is CASSLARWGNGYTF.

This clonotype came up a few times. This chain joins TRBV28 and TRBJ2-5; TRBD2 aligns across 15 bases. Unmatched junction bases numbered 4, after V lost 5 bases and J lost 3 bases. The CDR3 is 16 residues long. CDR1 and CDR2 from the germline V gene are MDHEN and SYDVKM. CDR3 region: CASSAWTSGGEETQYF. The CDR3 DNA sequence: TGTGCCAGCAGTGCCTGGACTAGCGGGGGGGAAGAGACCCAGTACTTC. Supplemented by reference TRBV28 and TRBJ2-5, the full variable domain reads DVKVTQSSRYLVKRTGEKVFLECVQDMDHENMFWYRQDPGLGLRLIYFSYDVKMKEKGDIPEGYSVSREKKERFSLILESASTNQTSMYLCASSAWTSGGEETQYFGPGTRLLVL.

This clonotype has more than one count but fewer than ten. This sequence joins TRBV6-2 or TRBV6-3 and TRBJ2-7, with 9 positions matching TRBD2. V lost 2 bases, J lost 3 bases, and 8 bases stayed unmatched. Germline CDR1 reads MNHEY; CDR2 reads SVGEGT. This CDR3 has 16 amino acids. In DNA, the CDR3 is TGTGCCAGCAGTTACCTCCTGGCGGGGGGGCTCTACGAGCAGTACTTC. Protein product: CASSYLLAGGLYEQYF.

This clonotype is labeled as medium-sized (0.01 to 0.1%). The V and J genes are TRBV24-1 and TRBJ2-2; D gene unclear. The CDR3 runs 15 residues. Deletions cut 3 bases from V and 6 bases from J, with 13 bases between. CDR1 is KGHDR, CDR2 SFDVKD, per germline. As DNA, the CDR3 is TGTGCCACCAGTGATGAGAGTAGGACCTCCGGGGAGCTGTTTTTT. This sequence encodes CATSDESRTSGELFF.

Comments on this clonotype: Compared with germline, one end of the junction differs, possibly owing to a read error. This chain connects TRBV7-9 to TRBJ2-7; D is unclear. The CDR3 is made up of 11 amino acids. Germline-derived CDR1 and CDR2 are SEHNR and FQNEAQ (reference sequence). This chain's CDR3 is CASSPYPLLDF. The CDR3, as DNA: TGTGCCAGCAGCCCCTACCCCCTCCTCGACTTC.

This CDR3 is CASSEAPYRGEELFF. As DNA, the CDR3 is TGTGCCAGCAGTGAAGCGCCCTACCGGGGGGAGGAGCTGTTTTTT. The genes are TRBV2 and TRBJ2-2, with 7 bases matching TRBD2. Germline assignment: CDR1 SNHLY and CDR2 FYNNEI. CDR3 length: 15 residues. V trimming: 0 bases; J trimming: 10 bases; junction bases outside the gene matches: 8. The whole variable domain, remainder taken from reference TRBV2 and TRBJ2-2, is EPEVTQTPSHQVTQMGQEVILRCVPISNHLYFYWYRQILGQKVEFLVSFYNNEISEKSEIFDDQFSVERPDGSNFTLKIRSTKLEDSAMYFCASSEAPYRGEELFFGEGSRLTVL.

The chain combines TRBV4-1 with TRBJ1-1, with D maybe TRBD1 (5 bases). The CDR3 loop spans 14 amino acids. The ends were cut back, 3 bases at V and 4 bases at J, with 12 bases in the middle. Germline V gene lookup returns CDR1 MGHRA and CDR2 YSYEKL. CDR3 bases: TGCGCCAGCAGCCACCCGTTTGGGGGCACTGAAGCTTTCTTT. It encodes CASSHPFGGTEAFF.

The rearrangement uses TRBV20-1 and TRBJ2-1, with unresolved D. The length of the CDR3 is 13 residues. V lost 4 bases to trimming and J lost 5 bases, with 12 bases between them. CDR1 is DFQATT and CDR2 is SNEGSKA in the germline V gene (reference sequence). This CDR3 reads CSANAIANNEQFF. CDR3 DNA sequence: TGCAGTGCTAACGCGATAGCAAACAATGAGCAGTTCTTC.

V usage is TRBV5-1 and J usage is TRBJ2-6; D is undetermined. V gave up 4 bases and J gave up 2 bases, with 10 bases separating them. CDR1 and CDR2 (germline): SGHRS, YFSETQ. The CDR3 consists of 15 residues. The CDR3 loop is CASSPDGTGANVLTF. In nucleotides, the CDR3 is TGCGCCAGCAGCCCGGACGGAACTGGGGCCAACGTCCTGACTTTC.

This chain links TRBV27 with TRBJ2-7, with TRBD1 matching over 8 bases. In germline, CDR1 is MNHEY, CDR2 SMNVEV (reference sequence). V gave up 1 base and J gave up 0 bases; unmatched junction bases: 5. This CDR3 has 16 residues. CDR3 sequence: CASSLFGTGNSYEQYF. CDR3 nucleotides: TGTGCCAGCAGTTTATTCGGGACAGGAAACTCCTACGAGCAGTACTTC.

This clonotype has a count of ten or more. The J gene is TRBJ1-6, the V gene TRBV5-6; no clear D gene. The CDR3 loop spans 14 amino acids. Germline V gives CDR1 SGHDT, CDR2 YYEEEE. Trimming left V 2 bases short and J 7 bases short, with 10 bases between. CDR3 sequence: CASSFAVWNSPLHF. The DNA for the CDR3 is TGTGCCAGCAGCTTCGCGGTTTGGAATTCACCCCTCCACTTT.

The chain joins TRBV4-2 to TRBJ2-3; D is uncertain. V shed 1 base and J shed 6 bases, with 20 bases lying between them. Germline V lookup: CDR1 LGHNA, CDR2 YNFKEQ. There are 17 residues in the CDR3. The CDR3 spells CASSQVETPRISDTQYF. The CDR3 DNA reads TGTGCCAGCAGCCAAGTGGAGACCCCAAGAATTTCTGATACGCAGTATTTT.

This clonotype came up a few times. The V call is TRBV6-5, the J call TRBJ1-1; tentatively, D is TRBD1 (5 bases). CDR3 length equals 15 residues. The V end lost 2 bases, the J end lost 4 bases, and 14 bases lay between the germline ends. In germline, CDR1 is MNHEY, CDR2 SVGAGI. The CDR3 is CASSYPGTATTEAFF. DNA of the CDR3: TGTGCCAGCAGTTACCCCGGGACGGCTACCACTGAAGCTTTCTTT.

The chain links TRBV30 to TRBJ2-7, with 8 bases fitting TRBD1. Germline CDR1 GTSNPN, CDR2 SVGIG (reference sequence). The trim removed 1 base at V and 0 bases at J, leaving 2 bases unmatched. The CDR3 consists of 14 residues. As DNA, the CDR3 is TGTGCCTGGAGTGACGGGACAGGCTCCTACGAGCAGTACTTC. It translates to CAWSDGTGSYEQYF. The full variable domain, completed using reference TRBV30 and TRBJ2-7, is SQTIHQWPATLVQPVGSPLSLECTVEGTSNPNLYWYRQAAGRGLQLLFYSVGIGQISSEVPQNLSASRPQDRQFILSSKKLLLSDSGFYLCAWSDGTGSYEQYFGPGTRLTVT.

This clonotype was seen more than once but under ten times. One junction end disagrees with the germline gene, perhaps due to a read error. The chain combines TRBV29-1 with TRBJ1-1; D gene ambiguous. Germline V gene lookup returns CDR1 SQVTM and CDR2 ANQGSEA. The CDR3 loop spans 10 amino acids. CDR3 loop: CSATNSEAFF. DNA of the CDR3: TGCAGCGCCACGAACAGTGAAGCTTTCTTT.

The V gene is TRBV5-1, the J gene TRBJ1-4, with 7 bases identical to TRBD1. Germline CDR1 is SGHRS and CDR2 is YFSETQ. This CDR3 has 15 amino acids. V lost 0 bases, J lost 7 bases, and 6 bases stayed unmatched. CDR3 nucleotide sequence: TGCGCCAGCAGCTTGGCCACAGGGGTCAGTGAAAAACTGTTTTTT. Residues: CASSLATGVSEKLFF.